The T cell receptor (beta chain) under discussion was sequenced for a study of T cell responses to AZD1222 COVID-19 vaccine. Overall study findings and caveats: A reported finding is that nearly half of spike-specific TCRs target unmutated variant regions. Baseline seropositives among AZD1222 recipients totaled only five to seven. White British ancestry dominated among donors, who included more females, and clonal diversity was possibly underestimated.

The protocol was immunoSEQ multiplex PCR, while the TCRdb copy is restricted to in-frame clones and leaves out a portion. This sample has 100,000 to 120,000 clones, with about 85% found just once. Regarding this clone: Its antigen is undetermined.

This receptor was identified in an adult in good health. This sample comprised peripheral blood, obtained on day 0 of AZD1222 vaccination.

The CDR3 DNA follows: TGTGCCAGCAGCCAGACTAGCGGGACGAACTTGGCCTACGAGCAGTACTTC. Translation gives CASSQTSGTNLAYEQYF. The chain recombines TRBV27 with TRBJ2-7; 11 positions match TRBD2. Germline CDR1 reads MNHEY; CDR2 reads SMNVEV (reference sequence). The CDR3 runs 17 residues. V dropped 6 bases and J dropped 2; count of bases not matched to a gene: 12.